The 18 T cell receptor beta chains below come from one sample, sequenced in a study of identical twins. TCRdb ran MiXCR on the 5' RACE reads and lists one entry per CDR3 protein. Of around 470,000 distinct CDR3 sequences listed, approximately 15% were seen once; the top ten hold about 0.53%. The same specimen was also included in a second study, on yellow fever vaccine responses in identical twins.

Sequenced: CD4+ T cells sorted from blood. Receptor source: a woman aged 18 to 35 in good health.

The chain uses TRBV2 and TRBJ1-5; no clear D gene. The CDR3 runs to 13 residues. V was shortened by 5 bases and J by 5 bases, with 10 bases between the two germline ends. CDR1 is SNHLY and CDR2 is FYNNEI in the germline V gene. CDR3 sequence (DNA): TGTGCCAGCAGTTTTGTGGCTGATCAGCCCCAGCATTTT. Amino acid sequence: CASSFVADQPQHF.

This clonotype has only a few counts. The J gene is TRBJ2-7, the V gene TRBV6-1; TRBD2 aligns across 14 bases. With 4 bases clipped from V and 4 bases from J, the junction kept 6 bases outside the gene matches. This CDR3 is built from 16 residues. The V gene's germline CDR1 is MNHNS and CDR2 SASEGT. CDR3 sequence reads: CASSAGTSGGLYEQYF. In DNA form, the CDR3 reads TGTGCCAGCAGTGCCGGGACTAGCGGGGGTTTATACGAGCAGTACTTC.

CDR3 sequence: CATSRGDLGTQYF. The CDR3 DNA follows: TGTGCCACCAGCAGAGGGGACCTCGGGACCCAGTACTTC. This sequence joins TRBV15 and TRBJ2-5; D may correspond to TRBD1 or TRBD2 (5 bases each). This CDR3 contains 13 residues. Trimming stripped 1 base from V and 7 bases from J, with 10 bases between. Germline CDR1 is LNHNV and CDR2 is YYDKDF (reference sequence). Based on the CDR3 plus reference TRBV15 and TRBJ2-5, the full variable domain is DAMVIQNPRYQVTQFGKPVTLSCSQTLNHNVMYWYQQKSSQAPKLLFHYYDKDFNNEADTPDNFQSRRPNTSFCFLDIRSPGLGDTAMYLCATSRGDLGTQYFGPGTRLLVL.

The J gene is TRBJ2-7, the V gene TRBV11-2; the D is unclear. Germline V gives CDR1 SGHAT, CDR2 FQNNGV. The CDR3 length is 11 residues. The V and J ends lost 4 bases and 10 bases respectively, with 11 bases between them. The CDR3 protein is CASSYKTPQYF. The CDR3 coding sequence is TGTGCCAGCAGCTATAAGACACCCCAGTACTTC.

V is TRBV12-3 or TRBV12-4 and J is TRBJ1-5; 8 bases line up with TRBD1. V gave up 6 bases and J gave up 5 bases; unmatched junction bases: 12. The CDR3 has 16 residues. The CDR3 sequence: CASRADRGGRDQPQHF. For the CDR3, the DNA is TGTGCCAGCAGGGCCGACAGGGGTGGTCGGGATCAGCCCCAGCATTTT.

This clonotype was recorded a few times. J is TRBJ1-1 and V is TRBV20-1; the match to TRBD1 covers 7 bases. Looked up from germline, CDR1 is DFQATT and CDR2 is SNEGSKA (reference sequence). This CDR3 is built from 15 residues. J lost 0 bases, V lost 0 bases, and 4 bases had no gene match. CDR3 in amino acids: CSARDRQGLNTEAFF. In DNA, the CDR3 is TGCAGTGCTAGAGATCGACAGGGACTGAACACTGAAGCTTTCTTT.

This chain uses TRBV6-5 with TRBJ2-1; the D call may be TRBD1 or TRBD2 (5 bases each). CDR1 and CDR2 from the germline V gene are MNHEY and SVGAGI. Trimming stripped 0 bases from V and 8 bases from J, with 17 bases between. The CDR3 spans 16 residues. The CDR3 loop is CASSYSIGTAKDEQFF. In DNA form, the CDR3 reads TGTGCCAGCAGTTACTCGATTGGGACCGCTAAGGATGAGCAGTTCTTC.

The table lists this clonotype with a few counts. The chain uses TRBV6-2 or TRBV6-3 and TRBJ2-1; D tentatively reads TRBD1 or TRBD2 (5 bases each). The CDR3 loop spans 14 amino acids. In germline, CDR1 is MNHEY, CDR2 SVGEGT. Trimming cost V 5 bases and J 8 bases, with 16 bases left between them. The CDR3 loop is CASSRDLAGDEQFF. In DNA form, the CDR3 reads TGTGCCAGCAGTCGGGACCTAGCTGGCGATGAGCAGTTCTTC.

The rearrangement joins TRBV30 to TRBJ2-7; weak D call: TRBD1 (6 bases). The CDR3 is made up of 11 amino acids. The V end was cut by 2 bases, the J end by 12 bases, with 14 bases between. Germline V gene sequence: CDR1 GTSNPN, CDR2 SVGIG (reference sequence). CDR3 residues: CAWSSKGVPYF. As DNA, the CDR3 is TGTGCCTGGAGTTCGAAGGGGGTACCGTACTTC.

The table lists this clonotype with a few counts. The genes are TRBV7-2 and TRBJ2-7; 11 nucleotides match TRBD2. V was pared by 1 base and J by 7 bases, with 6 bases of the junction left unmatched. CDR3 length: 15 residues. In germline, CDR1 is SGHTA, CDR2 FQGNSA. In DNA form, the CDR3 reads TGTGCCAGCAGCTTAGGTCTAGCGGGGGGCGAGGAGCAGTACTTC. Its protein is CASSLGLAGGEEQYF. Supplemented by reference TRBV7-2 and TRBJ2-7, the full variable domain reads GAGVSQSPSNKVTEKGKDVELRCDPISGHTALYWYRQSLGQGLEFLIYFQGNSAPDKSGLPSDRFSAERTGGSVSTLTIQRTQQEDSAVYLCASSLGLAGGEEQYFGPGTRLTVT.

The chain uses TRBV6-6 and TRBJ2-5, with D uncertain. The CDR3 loop spans 14 amino acids. Germline CDR1 is MNHNY and CDR2 is SVGAGI (reference sequence). Between the trimmed V and J ends, which lost 4 bases and 1 base, there was a span of 10 bases. The CDR3 DNA sequence: TGTGCCAGCAGTTTTCCTCCCATCCAAGAGACCCAGTACTTC. As protein: CASSFPPIQETQYF.

The J gene is TRBJ1-2, the V gene TRBV2; D gene unclear. Germline V gene sequence: CDR1 SNHLY, CDR2 FYNNEI. With 2 bases removed from V and 3 bases from J, the gap between germline ends came to 10 bases. This CDR3 spans 14 amino acids. The CDR3 nucleotides are TGTGCCAGCAGTGAATCGCCTTCAGACTATGGCTACACCTTC. Amino acid sequence: CASSESPSDYGYTF.

This clonotype was counted only a few times. This chain links TRBV5-8 with TRBJ1-2, with D perhaps TRBD1 (5 bases). V was shortened by 7 bases and J by 1 base, with 14 bases between the two germline ends. This CDR3 has 14 residues. Germline V lookup: CDR1 SGHTS, CDR2 YDEGEE. CDR3 protein: CASLFRDRNYGYTF. The CDR3 DNA reads as TGTGCCAGCCTATTCCGGGACCGTAACTATGGCTACACCTTC.

This clonotype was observed at least ten times. The gene calls are TRBV29-1 and TRBJ2-4; TRBD2 matches 7 bases. The CDR3 has 14 amino acids. CDR1 and CDR2 (germline): SQVTM, ANQGSEA. The V and J ends lost 6 bases and 4 bases, in that order; junction bases with no gene match: 9. CDR3 DNA sequence: TGCAGCGTCCAGGAGGGAGGGGTGAAAAACATTCAGTACTTC. This codes for CSVQEGGVKNIQYF.

This clonotype was recorded a few times. The chain combines TRBV14 with TRBJ2-1; the match to TRBD2 covers 7 bases. Germline CDR1 SGHDN, CDR2 FVKESK. Trimming took 0 bases from V and 4 from J; bases not matched to a gene: 12. CDR3 length: 18 residues. This CDR3 is CASSQDRRGLAEYNEQFF. The CDR3 region has the DNA TGTGCCAGCAGCCAAGACCGGCGAGGGCTAGCGGAGTACAATGAGCAGTTCTTC.

The table lists this clonotype with a few counts. J is TRBJ2-7 and V is TRBV21-1; the table's D call TRBD1 went unverified against the DNA. TRBV21-1 is noted as a pseudogene. This CDR3 has 15 amino acids. CDR3 region: CASSKGTGDPYEQYF. The CDR3 DNA is TGTGCCAGCAGCAAGGGGACAGGGGACCCCTACGAGCAGTACTTC.

The chain has TRBV28 and TRBJ2-7; TRBD1 or TRBD2 may be the D gene (6 bases each). The V and J ends lost 4 bases and 0 bases respectively, with 19 bases between them. Germline-derived CDR1 and CDR2 are MDHEN and SYDVKM. The CDR3 runs to 17 residues. The CDR3 nucleotides are TGTGCCAGCAGTTCGGGGGCTCGGACTACCAGCTCCTACGAGCAGTACTTC. This sequence encodes CASSSGARTTSSYEQYF.

The chain carries TRBV7-9 and TRBJ2-7, with D possibly called TRBD1 or TRBD2 (6 bases each). CDR3 length: 13 residues. The germline CDR1 and CDR2 sequences are SEHNR and FQNEAQ (reference sequence). The V and J ends lost 8 bases and 0 bases respectively, with 11 bases between them. The CDR3 loop is CASQRGDSYEQYF. The CDR3, as DNA: TGTGCCAGCCAGAGGGGGGACTCCTACGAGCAGTACTTC. Full variable domain (outside the CDR3, taken from reference TRBV7-9 and TRBJ2-7): DTGVSQNPRHKITKRGQNVTFRCDPISEHNRLYWYRQTLGQGPEFLTYFQNEAQLEKSRLLSDRFSAERPKGSFSTLEIQRTEQGDSAMYLCASQRGDSYEQYFGPGTRLTVT.